This T cell receptor delta chain derives from a study of γδ T cells in repeated Plasmodium falciparum infection. Study results and limitations: In Vdelta2-negative, largely Vdelta1+, gammadelta repertoires, repeated controlled infections appeared to drive clonal selection waves. Compared with Australian children, Malian Vdelta2-negative repertoires seemed more clonal, less diverse, less shared. Vgamma9/Vdelta2+ T cells showed a stable polyclonal repertoire with shared TCRgamma sequences.

CDR3 length: 22 residues. Germline V lookup: CDR1 TSWWSYY, CDR2 QGS. Gammadelta T cells were flow-sorted from PBMC into Vgamma9/Vdelta2+ and Vdelta2-negative populations for bulk analysis. A note on this clone: The antigen is unknown. TCRdb lists the protein of a much larger clone for this DNA, which differs at residue 5, so this is likely a read error; the protein given here is translated from the DNA itself.

TCRdb applied CATT to the multiplex PCR reads for clone calling. The sample consists of some 100,000 delta-chain clones, approximately 1.4% of them appearing once. Material: gamma-delta T cells from blood. The origin of this receptor is a pool of human donors (malaria-infected and uninfected, not separated). The genes are TRDV1 and TRDJ1; tentative D call: TRDD3 (6 bases). In DNA form, the CDR3 reads TGTGCTCTTGGGAAACTTGGAGGGGACTTAGGTACTGGGAACTACCTTTCCGATAAACTCATCTTT. Protein product: CALGKLGGDLGTGNYLSDKLIF.